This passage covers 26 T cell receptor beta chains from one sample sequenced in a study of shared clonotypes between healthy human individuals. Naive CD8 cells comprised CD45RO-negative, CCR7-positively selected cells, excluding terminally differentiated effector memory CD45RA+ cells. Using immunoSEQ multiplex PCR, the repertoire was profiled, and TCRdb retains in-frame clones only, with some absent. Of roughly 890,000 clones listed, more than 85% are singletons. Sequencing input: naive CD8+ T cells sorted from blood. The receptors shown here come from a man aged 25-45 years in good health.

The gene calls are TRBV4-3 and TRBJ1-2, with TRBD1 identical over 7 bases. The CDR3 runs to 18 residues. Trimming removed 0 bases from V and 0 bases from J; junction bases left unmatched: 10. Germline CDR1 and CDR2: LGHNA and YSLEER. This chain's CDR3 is CASSQDPLQGDTNYGYTF. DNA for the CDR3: TGCGCCAGCAGCCAAGATCCCCTTCAGGGGGATACTAACTATGGCTACACCTTC.

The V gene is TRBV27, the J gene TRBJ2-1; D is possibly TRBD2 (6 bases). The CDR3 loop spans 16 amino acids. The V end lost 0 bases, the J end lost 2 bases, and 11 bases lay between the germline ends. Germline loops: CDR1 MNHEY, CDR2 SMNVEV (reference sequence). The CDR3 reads CASSLSSGVPYNEQFF. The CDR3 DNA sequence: TGTGCCAGCAGTTTATCCTCGGGAGTCCCCTACAATGAGCAGTTCTTC.

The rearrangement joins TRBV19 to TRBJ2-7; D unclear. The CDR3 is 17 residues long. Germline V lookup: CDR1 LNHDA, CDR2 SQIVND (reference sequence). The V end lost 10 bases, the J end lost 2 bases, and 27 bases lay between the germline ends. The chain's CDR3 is CATIPQIHGPPTYEQYF. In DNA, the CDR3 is TGTGCCACCATTCCTCAAATACACGGTCCTCCTACCTACGAGCAGTACTTC. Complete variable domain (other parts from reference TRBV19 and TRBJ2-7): DGGITQSPKYLFRKEGQNVTLSCEQNLNHDAMYWYRQDPGQGLRLIYYSQIVNDFQKGDIAEGYSVSREKKESFPLTVTSAQKNPTAFYLCATIPQIHGPPTYEQYFGPGTRLTVT.

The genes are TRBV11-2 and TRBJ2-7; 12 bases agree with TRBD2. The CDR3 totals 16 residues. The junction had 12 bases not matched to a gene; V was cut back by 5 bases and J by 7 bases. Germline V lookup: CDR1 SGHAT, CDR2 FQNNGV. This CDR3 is CASSPPSGLAGLEQYF. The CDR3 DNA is TGTGCCAGCAGCCCACCTAGCGGACTAGCGGGACTTGAGCAGTACTTC.

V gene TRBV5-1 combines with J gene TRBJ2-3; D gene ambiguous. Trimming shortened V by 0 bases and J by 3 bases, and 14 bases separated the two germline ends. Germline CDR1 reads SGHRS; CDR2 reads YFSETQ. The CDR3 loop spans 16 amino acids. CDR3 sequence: CASSLEFQPSTDTQYF. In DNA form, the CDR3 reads TGCGCCAGCAGCTTGGAGTTTCAGCCTTCTACAGATACGCAGTATTTT.

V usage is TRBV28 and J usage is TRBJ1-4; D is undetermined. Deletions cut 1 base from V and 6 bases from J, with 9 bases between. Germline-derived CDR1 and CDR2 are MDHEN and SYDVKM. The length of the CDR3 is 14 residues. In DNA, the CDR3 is TGTGCCAGCAGTTTATTTACGGTCGATGAAAAACTGTTTTTT. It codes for CASSLFTVDEKLFF.

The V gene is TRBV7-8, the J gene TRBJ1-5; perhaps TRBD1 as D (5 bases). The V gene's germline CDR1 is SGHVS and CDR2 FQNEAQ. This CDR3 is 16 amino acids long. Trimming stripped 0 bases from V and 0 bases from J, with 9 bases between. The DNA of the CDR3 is TGTGCCAGCAGCTTAGCGGGACGATATAGCAATCAGCCCCAGCATTTT. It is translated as CASSLAGRYSNQPQHF.

The DNA of the CDR3 is TGTGCCAGCAGCCCTATGGATAGGGGGCGGGATGAAAAACTGTTTTTT. It encodes CASSPMDRGRDEKLFF. The rearrangement links TRBV27 to TRBJ1-4, with 7 bases fitting TRBD1. Germline assignment: CDR1 MNHEY and CDR2 SMNVEV (reference sequence). The CDR3 length is 16 residues. Losses at the gene ends were 6 bases for V and 6 bases for J; bases not matched to a gene: 13.

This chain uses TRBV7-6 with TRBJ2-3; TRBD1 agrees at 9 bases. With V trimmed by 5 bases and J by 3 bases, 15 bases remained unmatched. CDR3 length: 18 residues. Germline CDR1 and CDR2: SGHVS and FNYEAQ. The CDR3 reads CASSEGTGKILVTDTQYF. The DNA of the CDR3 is TGTGCCAGCAGCGAGGGGACAGGGAAAATTTTGGTGACAGATACGCAGTATTTT.

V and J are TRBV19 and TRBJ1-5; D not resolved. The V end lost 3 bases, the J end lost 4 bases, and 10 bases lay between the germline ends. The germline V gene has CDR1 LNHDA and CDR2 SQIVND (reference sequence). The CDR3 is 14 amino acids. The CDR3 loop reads CASSISPGNQPQHF. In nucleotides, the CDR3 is TGTGCCAGTAGTATTTCACCGGGGAATCAGCCCCAGCATTTT. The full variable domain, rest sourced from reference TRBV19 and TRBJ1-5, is DGGITQSPKYLFRKEGQNVTLSCEQNLNHDAMYWYRQDPGQGLRLIYYSQIVNDFQKGDIAEGYSVSREKKESFPLTVTSAQKNPTAFYLCASSISPGNQPQHFGDGTRLSIL.

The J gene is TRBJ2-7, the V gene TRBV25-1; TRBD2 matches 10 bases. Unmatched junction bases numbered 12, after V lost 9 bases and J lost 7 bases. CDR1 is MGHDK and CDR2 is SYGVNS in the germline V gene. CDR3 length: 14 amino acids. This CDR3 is CASSRTSGTGEQYF. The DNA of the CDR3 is TGTGCCAGTAGTAGGACTAGCGGAACGGGGGAGCAGTACTTC.

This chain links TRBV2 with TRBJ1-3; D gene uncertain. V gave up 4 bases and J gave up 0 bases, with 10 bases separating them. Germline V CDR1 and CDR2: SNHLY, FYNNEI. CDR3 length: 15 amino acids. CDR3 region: CASSGTASSGNTIYF. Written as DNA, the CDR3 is TGTGCCAGCAGTGGGACCGCAAGCTCTGGAAACACCATATATTTT. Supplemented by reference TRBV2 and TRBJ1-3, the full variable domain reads EPEVTQTPSHQVTQMGQEVILRCVPISNHLYFYWYRQILGQKVEFLVSFYNNEISEKSEIFDDQFSVERPDGSNFTLKIRSTKLEDSAMYFCASSGTASSGNTIYFGEGSWLTVV.

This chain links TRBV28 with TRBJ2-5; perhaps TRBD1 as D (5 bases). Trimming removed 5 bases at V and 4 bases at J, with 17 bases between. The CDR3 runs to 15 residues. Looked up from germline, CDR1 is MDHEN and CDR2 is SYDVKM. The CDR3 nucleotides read TGTGCCAGCAGTCTTAGACAGACATGGGCAGAGACCCAGTACTTC. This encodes CASSLRQTWAETQYF.

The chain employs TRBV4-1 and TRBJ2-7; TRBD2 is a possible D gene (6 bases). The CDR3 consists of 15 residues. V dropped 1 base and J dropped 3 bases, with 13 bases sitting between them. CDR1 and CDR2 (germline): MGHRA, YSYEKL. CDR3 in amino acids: CASSQALAGYYEQYF. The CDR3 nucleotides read TGCGCCAGCAGCCAAGCCCTCGCGGGATACTACGAGCAGTACTTC.

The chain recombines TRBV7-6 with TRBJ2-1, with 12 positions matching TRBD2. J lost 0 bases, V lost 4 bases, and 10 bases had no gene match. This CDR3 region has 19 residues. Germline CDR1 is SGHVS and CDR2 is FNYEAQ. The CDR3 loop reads CASSSPGTSGPSSYNEQFF. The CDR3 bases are TGTGCCAGCAGCTCCCCCGGGACTAGCGGGCCAAGCTCCTACAATGAGCAGTTCTTC.

The CDR3 is CASSKTSGTQETQYF. CDR3 DNA sequence: TGTGCCAGTAGCAAGACTAGCGGGACACAAGAGACCCAGTACTTC. The chain links TRBV19 to TRBJ2-5, with TRBD2 identical over 11 bases. The CDR3 runs to 15 residues. V lost 6 bases to trimming and J lost 2 bases; unmatched junction nucleotides: 5. Germline-derived CDR1 and CDR2 are LNHDA and SQIVND (reference sequence).

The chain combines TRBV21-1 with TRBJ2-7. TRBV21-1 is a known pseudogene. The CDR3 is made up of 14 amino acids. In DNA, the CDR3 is TGTGCCAGCAGCATGGGCGGACCTTCCTACGAGCAGTACTTC. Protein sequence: CASSMGGPSYEQYF.

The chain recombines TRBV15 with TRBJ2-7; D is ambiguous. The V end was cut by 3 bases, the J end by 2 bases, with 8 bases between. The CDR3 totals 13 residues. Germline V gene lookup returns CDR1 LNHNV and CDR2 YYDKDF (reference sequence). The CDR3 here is CATSSGPTYEQYF. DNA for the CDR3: TGTGCCACCAGCAGCGGGCCAACCTACGAGCAGTACTTC.

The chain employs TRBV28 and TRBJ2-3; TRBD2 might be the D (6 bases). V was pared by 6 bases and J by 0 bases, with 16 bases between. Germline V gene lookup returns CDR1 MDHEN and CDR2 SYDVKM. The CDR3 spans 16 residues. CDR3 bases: TGTGCCAGCAGCGAGATCTTAGCGGTTAGCACAGATACGCAGTATTTT. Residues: CASSEILAVSTDTQYF.

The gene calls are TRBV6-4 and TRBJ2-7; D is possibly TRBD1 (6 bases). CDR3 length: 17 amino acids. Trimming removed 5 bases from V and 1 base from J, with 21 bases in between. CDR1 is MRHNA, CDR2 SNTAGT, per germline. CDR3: CASSWITGPRYSYEQYF. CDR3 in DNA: TGTGCCAGCAGTTGGATTACAGGGCCACGATATTCCTACGAGCAGTACTTC.

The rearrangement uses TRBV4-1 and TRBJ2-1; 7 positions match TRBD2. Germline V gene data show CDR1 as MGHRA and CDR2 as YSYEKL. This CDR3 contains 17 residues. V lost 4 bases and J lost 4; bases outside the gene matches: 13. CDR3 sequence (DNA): TGCGCCAGCAGCCCCGAACAAGGGCTAGCGGAATACAATGAGCAGTTCTTC. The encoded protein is CASSPEQGLAEYNEQFF.

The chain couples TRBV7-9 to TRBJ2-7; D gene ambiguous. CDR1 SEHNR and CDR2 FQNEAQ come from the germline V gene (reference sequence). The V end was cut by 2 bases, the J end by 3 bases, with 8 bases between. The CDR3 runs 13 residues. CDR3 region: CASSLRDGYEQYF. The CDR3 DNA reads TGTGCCAGCAGCTTAAGAGACGGCTACGAGCAGTACTTC.

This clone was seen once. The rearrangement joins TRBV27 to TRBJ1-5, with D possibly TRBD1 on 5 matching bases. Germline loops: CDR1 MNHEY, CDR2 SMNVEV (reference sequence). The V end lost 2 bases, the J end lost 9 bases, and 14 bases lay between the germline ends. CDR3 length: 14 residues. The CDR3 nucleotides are TGTGCCAGCAGTTTAGGGCAGGGATTACGGCCCCAGCATTTT. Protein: CASSLGQGLRPQHF.

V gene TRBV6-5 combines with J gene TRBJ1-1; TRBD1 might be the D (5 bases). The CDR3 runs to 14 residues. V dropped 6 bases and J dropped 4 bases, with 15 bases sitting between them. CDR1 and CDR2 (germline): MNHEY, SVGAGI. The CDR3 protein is CASRSLAGPTEAFF. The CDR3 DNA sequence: TGTGCCAGCAGGTCGTTGGCAGGGCCCACTGAAGCTTTCTTT.

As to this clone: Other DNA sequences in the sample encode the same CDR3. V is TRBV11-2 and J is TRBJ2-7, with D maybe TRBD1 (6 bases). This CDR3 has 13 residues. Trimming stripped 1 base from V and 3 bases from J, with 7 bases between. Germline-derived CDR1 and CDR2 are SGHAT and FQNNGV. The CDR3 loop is CASSLAGDYEQYF. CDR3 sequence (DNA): TGTGCCAGCAGCTTAGCAGGGGACTACGAGCAGTACTTC.

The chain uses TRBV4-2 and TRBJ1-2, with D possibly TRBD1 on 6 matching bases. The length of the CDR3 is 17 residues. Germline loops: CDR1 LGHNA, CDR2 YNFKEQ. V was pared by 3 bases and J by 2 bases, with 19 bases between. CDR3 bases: TGTGCCAGCAGCCAGGTTGGACAGACAGGTTCCAACTATGGCTACACCTTC. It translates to CASSQVGQTGSNYGYTF.